The 23 T cell receptor beta chains given below trace back to one sample, sequenced in a study of shared clonotypes between healthy human individuals. Repertoires were generated with immunoSEQ multiplex PCR, while TCRdb's copy carries only in-frame clones and drops some. The sample gives 2 million to 2.5 million clones, 80% to 95% of which show up once; 0.36% is in the top ten. The sequencing input was naive CD4+ T cells from PBMCs. The subset: CD45RA+ positively selected. These receptors originate from a man aged 18 to 29 in good health. Some clones in this sample may be carry-over from other donors' samples.

This clone appeared once. The chain joins TRBV2 to TRBJ1-5; no clear D. This CDR3 comprises 13 residues. V gave up 3 bases and J gave up 7 bases, with 10 bases separating them. From germline, CDR1 is SNHLY and CDR2 FYNNEI. DNA of the CDR3: TGTGCCAGCAGTGACAAAGATATCCAGCCCCAGCATTTT. Encoded protein: CASSDKDIQPQHF.

The chain couples TRBV2 to TRBJ1-2, with D possibly matching TRBD1 (5 bases). Germline CDR1 and CDR2: SNHLY and FYNNEI. Trimming removed 8 bases from V and 3 bases from J, with 22 bases in between. The CDR3 runs to 16 residues. CDR3 region: CASQWGGSRTYYGYTF. CDR3 DNA: TGTGCCAGCCAGTGGGGGGGGAGTCGGACTTACTATGGCTACACCTTC.

The chain employs TRBV5-5 and TRBJ2-4; D is possibly TRBD1 or TRBD2 (6 bases each). V lost 2 bases and J 6 bases, leaving 9 bases between the germline ends. Germline V lookup: CDR1 SGHKS, CDR2 YYEKEE (reference sequence). The CDR3 has 13 residues. CDR3 residues: CASSFEGGNIQYF. CDR3 coding DNA: TGTGCCAGCAGCTTCGAGGGGGGAAACATTCAGTACTTC.

The chain couples TRBV6-5 to TRBJ2-1; D uncertain. V was clipped by 2 bases and J by 2 bases, with 13 bases between them. Germline loops: CDR1 MNHEY, CDR2 SVGAGI. The CDR3 is made up of 16 amino acids. The DNA of the CDR3 is TGTGCCAGCAGTTACCTTTCTCGCGGTACCTACAATGAGCAGTTCTTC. Translated: CASSYLSRGTYNEQFF.

The chain combines TRBV25-1 with TRBJ2-7, with unresolved D. With 3 bases removed from V and 0 bases from J, the gap between germline ends came to 6 bases. Germline V gene sequence: CDR1 MGHDK, CDR2 SYGVNS. The CDR3 has 13 amino acids. In DNA, the CDR3 is TGTGCCAGCAGTGACAGGACCTCCTACGAGCAGTACTTC. The encoded protein is CASSDRTSYEQYF.

This clone was counted a single time. The same CDR3 arises from other DNA sequences in this sample as well. The chain is built from TRBV6-5 and TRBJ2-7, with D maybe TRBD1 (5 bases). Germline assignment: CDR1 MNHEY and CDR2 SVGAGI. V was cut by 6 bases and J by 6 bases, with 9 bases left in between. The CDR3 spans 11 residues. The CDR3 DNA reads TGTGCCAGCAGCCAGGGTAGCGAGCAGTACTTC. Amino acids: CASSQGSEQYF.

V and J are TRBV30 and TRBJ2-5; the D gene is possibly TRBD2 (6 bases). Germline values: CDR1 GTSNPN, CDR2 SVGIG (reference sequence). The CDR3 extends over 13 amino acids. Trimming took off 3 bases at V and 5 bases at J, with 13 bases between the two ends. Here the CDR3 reads CAWSGRGRETQYF. The CDR3 DNA follows: TGTGCCTGGAGCGGGCGGGGCCGGGAGACCCAGTACTTC.

In the case of this clone: The sample contains more than one DNA sequence encoding this CDR3. The chain carries TRBV5-1 and TRBJ2-3, with a weak D call TRBD1 (5 bases). Looked up from germline, CDR1 is SGHRS and CDR2 is YFSETQ. V gave up 4 bases and J gave up 0 bases, with 9 bases separating them. There are 14 residues in the CDR3. DNA of the CDR3: TGCGCCAGCAGCCCTGACAGAAGCACAGATACGCAGTATTTT. Protein product: CASSPDRSTDTQYF.

In this sample, this clone turned up once. The chain links TRBV5-1 to TRBJ2-7, with D possibly matching TRBD1 (6 bases). V lost 5 bases to trimming and J lost 3 bases, with 12 bases between them. The CDR3 is 13 residues long. Germline CDR1 and CDR2: SGHRS and YFSETQ. CDR3 sequence reads: CASRRDTLYEQYF. The DNA of the CDR3 is TGCGCCAGCAGGAGGGACACCCTCTACGAGCAGTACTTC.

J is TRBJ1-4 and V is TRBV10-3; TRBD1 agrees at 11 bases. The V and J ends lost 6 bases and 5 bases, in that order; junction bases with no gene match: 5. This CDR3 is 15 amino acids long. CDR1 and CDR2 from the germline V gene are ENHRY and SYGVKD. The CDR3 DNA follows: TGTGCCATCAGGAGGGGACAGGGGGTGAATGAAAAACTGTTTTTT. It is translated as CAIRRGQGVNEKLFF.

The J gene is TRBJ2-5, the V gene TRBV4-1, with TRBD1 as a possible D gene (6 bases). This CDR3 contains 15 residues. Germline CDR1 and CDR2: MGHRA and YSYEKL. Trimming stripped 2 bases from V and 4 bases from J, with 14 bases between. In DNA form, the CDR3 reads TGCGCCAGCAGCCAACGGGACATCCCGCGAGAGACCCAGTACTTC. This codes for CASSQRDIPRETQYF.

This clone was seen just once. V is TRBV27 and J is TRBJ1-1; D is uncertain. Trimming removed 3 bases from V and 0 bases from J, with 11 bases in between. The germline CDR1 and CDR2 sequences are MNHEY and SMNVEV (reference sequence). CDR3 size: 15 residues. CDR3 loop: CASSLGPRMNTEAFF. The CDR3 bases are TGTGCCAGCAGTTTGGGTCCCCGAATGAACACTGAAGCTTTCTTT.

Regarding this clone: This CDR3 is also generated by other DNA sequences in the sample. The rearrangement links TRBV18 to TRBJ2-2, with D possibly TRBD2 on 6 matching bases. Germline loops: CDR1 KGHSH, CDR2 LQKENI. CDR3 length equals 15 residues. V was clipped by 3 bases and J by 2 bases, with 10 bases between them. CDR3 residues: CASSPGLLNTGELFF. In DNA, the CDR3 is TGTGCCAGCTCACCGGGACTTCTTAACACCGGGGAGCTGTTTTTT.

This clone was picked up one time. V is TRBV18 and J is TRBJ2-2, with D unresolved. CDR3 length equals 15 residues. Trimming cost V 0 bases and J 2 bases, with 7 bases left between them. Germline CDR1 reads KGHSH; CDR2 reads LQKENI. The CDR3 coding sequence is TGTGCCAGCTCACCACCTTCGATTAACACCGGGGAGCTGTTTTTT. Translation gives CASSPPSINTGELFF.

The J gene is TRBJ1-4, the V gene TRBV2; 9 bases are a match to TRBD1. Germline values: CDR1 SNHLY, CDR2 FYNNEI. The length of the CDR3 is 15 residues. V lost 6 bases, J lost 8 bases, and 10 bases stayed unmatched. CDR3 in DNA: TGTGCCAGCAGGCCGGGGACAGGGATTGAAGAAAAACTGTTTTTT. Its translation is CASRPGTGIEEKLFF.

The gene calls are TRBV28 and TRBJ2-5, with 7 bases fitting TRBD1. Trimming removed 7 bases from V and 5 bases from J; junction bases left unmatched: 13. Per germline, CDR1 MDHEN and CDR2 SYDVKM. The CDR3 spans 15 residues. CDR3 DNA sequence: TGTGCCAGCACCCCCCGGGACAGACCGATGGAGACCCAGTACTTC. Translated, it gives CASTPRDRPMETQYF.

V usage is TRBV19 and J usage is TRBJ2-5, with 9 bases identical to TRBD2. V lost 5 bases and J lost 8; bases outside the gene matches: 12. CDR3 size: 15 residues. Germline V gene data show CDR1 as LNHDA and CDR2 as SQIVND (reference sequence). CDR3 DNA sequence: TGTGCCAGTAGTTCGGGACTAGCCCCTCCACCTACCCAGTACTTC. Its protein is CASSSGLAPPPTQYF.

The genes are TRBV2 and TRBJ2-1; 7 bases align to TRBD1. The CDR3 consists of 13 residues. Germline CDR1 SNHLY, CDR2 FYNNEI. Trimming cost V 6 bases and J 7 bases; bases outside gene matches: 6. The CDR3 DNA reads TGTGCCAGCAGATGGACAGGTGGGAATGAGCAGTTCTTC. It is translated as CASRWTGGNEQFF.

The rearrangement uses TRBV5-1 and TRBJ2-1, with D perhaps matching TRBD2 (5 bases). CDR1 SGHRS and CDR2 YFSETQ come from the germline V gene. Trimming took off 0 bases at V and 0 bases at J, with 10 bases between the two ends. The CDR3 has 16 amino acids. Here the CDR3 reads CASSLGVGSSYNEQFF. DNA for the CDR3: TGCGCCAGCAGCTTGGGGGTTGGGAGCTCCTACAATGAGCAGTTCTTC. The entire variable domain, with the rest obtained from reference TRBV5-1 and TRBJ2-1, is as follows: KAGVTQTPRYLIKTRGQQVTLSCSPISGHRSVSWYQQTPGQGLQFLFEYFSETQRNKGNFPGRFSGRQFSNSRSEMNVSTLELGDSALYLCASSLGVGSSYNEQFFGPGTRLTVL.

This sequence joins TRBV5-1 and TRBJ1-3; D perhaps matches TRBD1 (5 bases). This CDR3 has 15 residues. Trimming removed 2 bases at V and 1 base at J, with 10 bases between. CDR1 is SGHRS, CDR2 YFSETQ, per germline. CDR3 coding DNA: TGCGCCAGCAGCTTATCAGGGCGGTCTGGAAACACCATATATTTT. Protein sequence: CASSLSGRSGNTIYF. The full variable domain, with the rest looked up from reference TRBV5-1 and TRBJ1-3, is KAGVTQTPRYLIKTRGQQVTLSCSPISGHRSVSWYQQTPGQGLQFLFEYFSETQRNKGNFPGRFSGRQFSNSRSEMNVSTLELGDSALYLCASSLSGRSGNTIYFGEGSWLTVV.

The rearrangement links TRBV19 to TRBJ2-2; 12 nucleotides align to TRBD2. Germline V gene lookup returns CDR1 LNHDA and CDR2 SQIVND (reference sequence). CDR3 length equals 17 residues. V gave up 8 bases and J gave up 4 bases; unmatched junction bases: 11. The CDR3 sequence is CASPPRLAGVGTGELFF. CDR3 nucleotides: TGTGCCAGTCCCCCCAGACTAGCGGGAGTTGGCACCGGGGAGCTGTTTTTT.

V and J are TRBV28 and TRBJ2-4, with TRBD2 as a possible D gene (6 bases). V gave up 4 bases and J gave up 8 bases, with 21 bases separating them. The CDR3 spans 16 residues. The germline V gene encodes CDR1 MDHEN and CDR2 SYDVKM. CDR3 nucleotide sequence: TGTGCCAGCAGTTCATATGGCGGGATACCTGATTACATTCAGTACTTC. It specifies CASSSYGGIPDYIQYF.

This clone has just one count. The chain uses TRBV28 and TRBJ1-1, with TRBD1 matching over 9 bases. This CDR3 contains 15 residues. The V and J ends lost 4 bases and 1 base, in that order; junction bases with no gene match: 4. Germline V gives CDR1 MDHEN, CDR2 SYDVKM. DNA of the CDR3: TGTGCCAGCAGTTCGGGACAGGGTAGGAACACTGAAGCTTTCTTT. Its translation: CASSSGQGRNTEAFF. The full variable domain, its missing parts supplied by reference TRBV28 and TRBJ1-1, is DVKVTQSSRYLVKRTGEKVFLECVQDMDHENMFWYRQDPGLGLRLIYFSYDVKMKEKGDIPEGYSVSREKKERFSLILESASTNQTSMYLCASSSGQGRNTEAFFGQGTRLTVV.